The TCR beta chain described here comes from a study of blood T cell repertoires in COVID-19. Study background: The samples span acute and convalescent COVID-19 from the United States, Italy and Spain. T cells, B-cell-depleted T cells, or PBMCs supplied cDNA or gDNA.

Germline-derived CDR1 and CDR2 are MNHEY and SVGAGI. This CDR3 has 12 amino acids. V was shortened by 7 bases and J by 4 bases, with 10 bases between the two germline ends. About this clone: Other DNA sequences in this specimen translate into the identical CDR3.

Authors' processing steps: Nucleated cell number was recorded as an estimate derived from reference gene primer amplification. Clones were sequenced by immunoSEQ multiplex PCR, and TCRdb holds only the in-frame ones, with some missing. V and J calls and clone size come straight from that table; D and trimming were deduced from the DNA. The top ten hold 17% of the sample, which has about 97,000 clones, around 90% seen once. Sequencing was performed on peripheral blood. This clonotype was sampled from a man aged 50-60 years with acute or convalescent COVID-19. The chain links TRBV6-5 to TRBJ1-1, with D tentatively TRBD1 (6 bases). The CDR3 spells CASINRATEAFF. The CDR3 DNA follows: TGTGCCAGCATTAACAGGGCCACTGAAGCTTTCTTT.